Listed below are T cell receptor beta chains from one sample, sequenced in a study of human T cells and chemical hapten exposure. TCRdb used MiXCR to reprocess the RACE reads, holding one entry per CDR3 protein. The sample consists of 55,000 to 75,000 distinct CDR3 sequences, around 6.6% of them appearing once. This sample comprised whole blood, obtained in connection with sensitization to the hapten diphenylcyclopropenone (DPC). The source is a woman aged 25 to 39 with alopecia areata. Some clones in this sample may be carry-over from other donors' samples. Both conserved end residues are part of each CDR3. D genes are given only for firm matches. Rows give clone size only sometimes, using once, few, many, or a class for an expanded clone.

d_gene	v_gene	j_gene	abundance	CDR3aa	CDR3nt
TRBD2	TRBV19	TRBJ2-7	few	CASSIGSASGVYEQYF	TGTGCCAGTAGTATAGGTTCGGCTAGCGGGGTCTACGAGCAGTACTTC
-	TRBV3-1	TRBJ2-4	many	CASSLGVTKNIQYF	TGTGCCAGCAGCCTAGGGGTGACCAAAAACATTCAGTACTTC
-	TRBV9	TRBJ1-2	few	CASSSNEGHYYGYTF	TGTGCCAGCAGCTCGAATGAAGGACACTACTATGGCTACACCTTC
TRBD1	TRBV5-8	TRBJ2-3	few	CARENPGQWEDTQYF	TGTGCCAGGGAGAATCCGGGACAGTGGGAAGATACGCAGTATTTT
-	TRBV27	TRBJ1-2	-	CASSRVGGVYGYTF	TGTGCCAGCAGTCGGGTCGGGGGCGTCTATGGCTACACCTTC
-	TRBV6-1	TRBJ1-1	many	CASRQNTEAFF	TGTGCCAGCAGGCAGAACACTGAAGCTTTCTTT
TRBD1	TRBV5-1	TRBJ1-2	many	CASSQRQGVDYGYTF	TGCGCCAGCAGCCAGCGACAGGGTGTAGACTATGGCTACACCTTC
-	TRBV2	TRBJ2-1	many	CASSEGRAYDNEQFF	TGTGCCAGCAGTGAAGGCAGGGCATATGACAATGAGCAGTTCTTC
-	TRBV18	TRBJ2-7	many	CASSQSPAFEQYF	TGTGCCAGCTCACAGTCCCCCGCCTTCGAGCAGTACTTC
-	TRBV7-6	TRBJ2-3	-	CASSAAPTDTQYF	TGTGCCAGCAGCGCGGCTCCCACAGATACGCAGTATTTT
-	TRBV20-1	TRBJ1-6	few	CSATDSLYNSPLHF	TGCAGTGCTACCGACAGTCTCTATAATTCACCCCTCCACTTT
-	TRBV5-1	TRBJ1-5	many	CASSLGRDGNQPQHF	TGCGCCAGCAGCTTGGGCCGAGATGGCAATCAGCCCCAGCATTTT
TRBD1	TRBV12-3/TRBV12-4	TRBJ2-3	many	CASSLGQVTQYF	TGTGCCAGCAGTTTGGGACAGGTTACGCAGTATTTT
-	TRBV21-1	TRBJ2-7	many	CASSKSRGQPPHEQYF	TGTGCCAGCAGCAAGTCCAGGGGCCAGCCTCCCCACGAGCAGTACTTC
-	TRBV20-1	TRBJ2-1	many	CSAEIPSGATYNEQFF	TGCAGTGCTGAAATTCCTAGTGGGGCAACCTACAATGAGCAGTTCTTC
-	TRBV30	TRBJ1-1	few	CAWSLRGTDTEAFF	TGTGCCTGGAGTTTAAGGGGTACGGACACTGAAGCTTTCTTT
-	TRBV6-5	TRBJ1-2	many	CASSYSSVGTYGYTF	TGTGCCAGCAGTTACTCTAGCGTGGGGACCTATGGCTACACCTTC
-	TRBV7-6	TRBJ2-3	many	CASSLYRVSTDTQYF	TGTGCCAGCAGCTTATACAGGGTTAGCACAGATACGCAGTATTTT
TRBD1	TRBV5-1	TRBJ2-4	many	CASSNPPGTAPTAAKNIQYF	TGCGCCAGCAGCAATCCCCCCGGGACAGCCCCAACCGCGGCCAAAAACATTCAGTACTTC
-	TRBV5-5	TRBJ2-7	many	CASSLVPGGEQYF	TGTGCCAGCAGCTTGGTTCCCGGCGGCGAGCAGTACTTC
-	TRBV20-1	TRBJ1-6	many	CSAADRADSPLHF	TGCAGTGCTGCCGACAGAGCCGATTCACCCCTCCACTTT
-	TRBV5-1	TRBJ2-7	few	CASSLQSSSYEQYF	TGCGCCAGCAGCTTACAGAGTAGCTCCTACGAGCAGTACTTC
-	TRBV7-9	TRBJ2-1	many	CASSLGGTQGGSYNEQFF	TGTGCCAGCAGCTTAGGCGGAACACAGGGTGGCTCCTACAATGAGCAGTTCTTC
TRBD1	TRBV12-3/TRBV12-4	TRBJ1-5	many	CASSKGQGEGQPQHF	TGTGCCAGCAGTAAGGGACAGGGAGAGGGTCAGCCCCAGCATTTT
-	TRBV9	TRBJ2-5	many	CASSVALQETQYF	TGTGCCAGCAGCGTAGCTCTCCAAGAGACCCAGTACTTC
TRBD2	TRBV7-3	TRBJ2-2	many	CASSLTASGAGGELFF	TGTGCCAGCAGCTTAACCGCTAGCGGGGCCGGCGGGGAGCTGTTTTTT
TRBD1	TRBV6-5	TRBJ1-2	-	CASSYLGTGDGYTF	TGTGCCAGCAGTTATTTAGGGACAGGGGACGGCTACACCTTC
-	TRBV2	TRBJ1-1	many	CASSTITGRAEAFF	TGTGCCAGCAGTACGATCACAGGGAGGGCTGAAGCTTTCTTT
TRBD1	TRBV11-2	TRBJ1-2	few	CASSIRQGRQSLYGYTF	TGTGCCAGCAGCATTCGACAGGGTCGACAAAGCTTATATGGCTACACCTTC
-	TRBV29-1	TRBJ2-1	many	CSVRDSYSSYNEQFF	TGCAGCGTCCGCGACAGCTATAGCTCCTACAATGAGCAGTTCTTC
-	TRBV10-3	TRBJ2-7	many	CAISESIRQASREQYF	TGTGCCATCAGTGAGTCAATCCGACAGGCTTCTAGGGAGCAGTACTTC
-	TRBV11-2	TRBJ2-3	-	CASGPTGVTDTQYF	TGTGCCAGCGGACCGACAGGCGTCACAGATACGCAGTATTTT
TRBD2	TRBV6-6	TRBJ2-3	-	CASTLPAGGTDTQYF	TGTGCCAGCACTTTACCAGCGGGGGGCACCGATACGCAGTATTTT
-	TRBV30	TRBJ1-4	-	CAWSAVRQTTNEKLFF	TGTGCCTGGAGTGCAGTCAGACAGACCACTAATGAAAAACTGTTTTTT
-	TRBV12-3/TRBV12-4	TRBJ1-5	many	CASSLEWGQPQHF	TGTGCCAGCAGTTTAGAATGGGGACAGCCCCAGCATTTT
TRBD1	TRBV7-2	TRBJ2-4	-	CASSLAADRGYIQYF	TGTGCCAGCAGCTTAGCAGCCGACAGGGGATACATTCAGTACTTC
-	TRBV6-6	TRBJ1-1	many	CASSFKTNTEAFF	TGTGCCAGCAGCTTTAAAACGAACACTGAAGCTTTCTTT
TRBD1	TRBV9	TRBJ1-2	-	CASSVGGQGALYGYTF	TGTGCCAGCAGCGTAGGGGGGCAGGGGGCACTCTATGGCTACACCTTC
-	TRBV7-9	TRBJ1-1	many	CASSFDMRTEAFF	TGTGCCAGCAGCTTTGATATGAGGACTGAAGCTTTCTTT
TRBD1	TRBV5-5	TRBJ1-2	many	CASSLDDRGELDGYTF	TGTGCCAGCAGCCTGGATGACAGGGGGGAATTGGATGGCTACACCTTC
-	TRBV20-1	TRBJ1-3	many	CSGGGSGNTIYF	TGCAGTGGCGGGGGATCTGGAAACACCATATATTTT
-	TRBV2	TRBJ1-6	many	CASSDDNSPLHF	TGTGCCAGCAGTGACGATAATTCACCCCTCCACTTT
-	TRBV5-4	TRBJ2-2	few	CASSPARGNTGELFF	TGTGCCAGCAGCCCGGCGCGGGGCAACACCGGGGAGCTGTTTTTT
TRBD1	TRBV20-1	TRBJ1-2	many	CSAPTGGVYGYTF	TGCAGTGCGCCGACAGGGGGCGTTTATGGCTACACCTTC
-	TRBV5-1	TRBJ2-5	-	CASTPLGQYQETQYF	TGCGCCAGCACCCCTCTGGGGCAGTACCAAGAGACCCAGTACTTC
-	TRBV7-9	TRBJ2-5	many	CASSQWSSVQETQYF	TGTGCCAGCAGCCAGTGGTCGAGCGTCCAAGAGACCCAGTACTTC
-	TRBV18	TRBJ2-5	many	CASSQKQETQYF	TGTGCCAGCTCACAAAAACAAGAGACCCAGTACTTC
-	TRBV18	TRBJ1-2	few	CASSPPQKYGYTF	TGTGCCAGCTCACCACCCCAAAAGTATGGCTACACCTTC
-	TRBV11-2	TRBJ1-5	-	CASSLDASGPQHF	TGTGCCAGCAGCTTAGATGCAAGCGGGCCCCAGCATTTT
TRBD1	TRBV27	TRBJ1-2	-	CASSLVGTGGCNYGYTF	TGTGCCAGCAGTTTAGTGGGGACAGGGGGGTGTAACTATGGCTACACCTTC
TRBD1	TRBV7-9	TRBJ2-7	many	CASSPTYFGQGELSYEQYF	TGTGCCAGCAGCCCTACCTACTTCGGACAGGGAGAACTTTCCTACGAGCAGTACTTC
-	TRBV28	TRBJ1-5	many	CASSQNDRRGRGAGQHF	TGTGCCAGCAGTCAGAACGATAGACGGGGGCGCGGGGCCGGCCAGCATTTT
TRBD1	TRBV29-1	TRBJ1-1	many	CSVLYRDRNTEAFF	TGCAGCGTCCTATACCGGGACAGGAACACTGAAGCTTTCTTT
-	TRBV20-1	TRBJ1-5	few	CSARPNAGSFQPQHF	TGCAGTGCTAGACCAAATGCCGGATCGTTTCAGCCCCAGCATTTT
-	TRBV29-1	TRBJ1-1	many	CSVLRPDTEAFF	TGCAGCGTTCTCCGTCCAGACACTGAAGCTTTCTTT
-	TRBV7-9	TRBJ1-4	-	CASSFPVTTNEKLFF	TGTGCCAGCAGCTTCCCAGTCACCACTAATGAAAAACTGTTTTTT
-	TRBV2	TRBJ2-7	many	CASKGSSLSYEQYF	TGTGCCAGCAAAGGGTCCAGTTTGTCCTACGAGCAGTACTTC